This TCR beta chain was documented in a study of healthy donors' naive CD4 and CD8 T cells. Study results and limitations: Homeostatic proliferation of naive T cells was not examined as a bias source. Positive CDR3 charge linked to CD4+ cells, negative to CD8+ cells.

As to this clonotype: Its antigen is unknown.

TCR libraries were built from about 500 ng of total RNA by linear amplification. TCRdb analysed the reads with MiXCR anew, one entry per CDR3 protein. The sample yields 150,000 to 200,000 distinct CDR3 sequences, nearly 75% seen once. The CDR3 is 17 residues long. V was clipped by 4 bases and J by 4 bases; unmatched bases: 10. CDR1 is LGHNA, CDR2 YSLEER, per germline. The specimen sequenced was naive CD4+ and CD8+ T cells sorted from blood, pooled from several donors. This sequence joins TRBV4-3 and TRBJ2-1, with 10 bases fitting TRBD1. The sequence derives from a pool of human donors in good health; the sample pools cells from several healthy donors. CDR3 sequence: CASSPDRGTGAYNEQFF. In nucleotides, the CDR3 is TGCGCCAGCAGCCCAGACCGCGGGACAGGGGCTTACAATGAGCAGTTCTTC.